Given below is one T cell receptor (beta chain) in context. Its target is not known. The source of the sample is a study of cytomegalovirus exposure and HLA in healthy donors. Assay: immunoSEQ multiplex PCR; the TCRdb copy retains only in-frame clones and omits some. The repertoire includes 45,000 to 70,000 clones, roughly 90% of them detected once, and 0.8% to 1.2% sits in the top ten. CDR1 and CDR2 from the germline V gene are MNHEY and SVGAGI. The V end lost 8 bases, the J end lost 4 bases, and 11 bases lay between the germline ends. CDR3 size: 12 residues. Overall study findings and caveats: Cytomegalovirus status was reportedly diagnosed by the classifier with high sensitivity and specificity.

This chain joins TRBV6-5 and TRBJ1-2, with D possibly matching TRBD1 (6 bases). Sequencing input: PBMCs. The origin of this receptor is a man aged 18-30 years in good health and CMV-seronegative. CDR3 loop: CASRDNPYGYTF. The CDR3 DNA is TGTGCCAGCCGGGACAATCCCTATGGCTACACCTTC.